The 12 T cell receptor beta chains given below trace back to one sample, sequenced in a study of beta chain features in type 1 diabetes. Notes on the study in general: TCRB CDR3s from Type 1 diabetes patients were moderately but significantly shorter in all four CD4+ subsets.

The antigens of these receptors remain unknown. All of the isolated RNA was reverse transcribed, so expressed TCRB transcripts were sequenced. Profiling relied on immunoSEQ multiplex PCR, and the TCRdb table lists in-frame clones only, not all of them. The sample comprises 250,000 to 300,000 clones, 14% of which are singletons, and over 0.015% rests with the top ten. Material: naive CD4+ T cells from blood. Receptor source: a man aged 25 to 40 with type 1 diabetes.

The chain has TRBV14 and TRBJ2-1; D might be TRBD2 (6 bases). Per the germline V gene, CDR1 is SGHDN and CDR2 is FVKESK. The CDR3 has 16 residues. V was trimmed by 4 bases and J by 6 bases, leaving 19 bases between them. The CDR3 loop is CASSRLSGRGPNEQFF. DNA for the CDR3: TGTGCCAGCAGCCGTCTTAGCGGCCGAGGGCCCAATGAGCAGTTCTTC. The full variable domain, completed using reference TRBV14 and TRBJ2-1, is EAGVTQFPSHSVIEKGQTVTLRCDPISGHDNLYWYRRVMGKEIKFLLHFVKESKQDESGMPNNRFLAERTGGTYSTLKVQPAELEDSGVYFCASSRLSGRGPNEQFFGPGTRLTVL.

This clone has only a few counts. The gene calls are TRBV5-1 and TRBJ2-1; no clear D. The CDR3 extends over 16 amino acids. Germline V gives CDR1 SGHRS, CDR2 YFSETQ. Trimming shortened V by 5 bases and J by 3 bases, and 18 bases separated the two germline ends. CDR3 loop: CASSPSGESFYNEQFF. CDR3 coding DNA: TGCGCCAGCAGTCCGTCCGGAGAAAGTTTCTACAATGAGCAGTTCTTC.

This clone has just a few counts. This chain joins TRBV28 and TRBJ1-2; D remains unclear. Per the germline V gene, CDR1 is MDHEN and CDR2 is SYDVKM. Trimming pared 6 bases from V and 5 bases from J, leaving 10 bases between. This CDR3 comprises 12 residues. CDR3 DNA sequence: TGTGCCAGCAGGGAAGCGGTATATGGCTACACCTTC. Its protein is CASREAVYGYTF.

This clone was seen only a few times. In DNA, the CDR3 is TGTGCCAGCTCTGGGACAGGGGACGGCGAGCAGTACTTC. It specifies CASSGTGDGEQYF. The V gene is TRBV2, the J gene TRBJ2-7, with 10 bases matching TRBD1. The germline V gene has CDR1 SNHLY and CDR2 FYNNEI. Unmatched junction bases numbered 7, after V lost 8 bases and J lost 6 bases. The CDR3 is 13 residues long. Together with reference TRBV2 and TRBJ2-7, the CDR3 gives the full variable domain: EPEVTQTPSHQVTQMGQEVILRCVPISNHLYFYWYRQILGQKVEFLVSFYNNEISEKSEIFDDQFSVERPDGSNFTLKIRSTKLEDSAMYFCASSGTGDGEQYFGPGTRLTVT.

On this clone itself: The same CDR3 also results from other DNA sequences found in this sample. This chain's CDR3 is CASSLGTNYEQYF. The CDR3 nucleotides are TGTGCCAGCAGTTTAGGGACTAACTACGAGCAGTACTTC. The V gene is TRBV28, the J gene TRBJ2-7, with 7 bases that match TRBD2. V trimming: 2 bases; J trimming: 3 bases; junction bases outside the gene matches: 1. CDR1 MDHEN and CDR2 SYDVKM come from the germline V gene. CDR3 size: 13 residues. Together with reference TRBV28 and TRBJ2-7, the CDR3 gives the full variable domain: DVKVTQSSRYLVKRTGEKVFLECVQDMDHENMFWYRQDPGLGLRLIYFSYDVKMKEKGDIPEGYSVSREKKERFSLILESASTNQTSMYLCASSLGTNYEQYFGPGTRLTVT.

The chain employs TRBV18 and TRBJ2-7, with 10 bases aligning to TRBD1. The CDR3 contains 15 residues. V lost 4 bases, J lost 4 bases, and 7 bases stayed unmatched. Per the germline V gene, CDR1 is KGHSH and CDR2 is LQKENI. Written as DNA, the CDR3 is TGTGCCAGCTCACTGGGGACAGGGGATCTGTACGAGCAGTACTTC. Translation: CASSLGTGDLYEQYF. The full variable domain, its missing parts supplied by reference TRBV18 and TRBJ2-7, is NAGVMQNPRHLVRRRGQEARLRCSPMKGHSHVYWYRQLPEEGLKFMVYLQKENIIDESGMPKERFSAEFPKEGPSILRIQQVVRGDSAAYFCASSLGTGDLYEQYFGPGTRLTVT.

This clone has more than one count but fewer than ten. The V gene is TRBV5-4, the J gene TRBJ2-7; 8 nucleotides match TRBD1. This CDR3 has 17 amino acids. Germline V CDR1 and CDR2: SGHNT, YYREEE (reference sequence). Losses at the gene ends were 4 bases for V and 6 bases for J; bases not matched to a gene: 18. In DNA, the CDR3 is TGTGCCAGCAGCCCCGGGACAGGCTTGAGAAGGAGCTCCGAGCAGTACTTC. It translates to CASSPGTGLRRSSEQYF.

The chain combines TRBV19 with TRBJ2-6; 10 bases are shared with TRBD2. Germline V CDR1 and CDR2: LNHDA, SQIVND (reference sequence). The CDR3 is made up of 19 amino acids. The ends lost 10 bases at V and 2 bases at J; junction bases unmatched: 17. The DNA of the CDR3 is TGTGCCACCTCACCGCGGCGGGGACTAGCGTCAACTGGGGCCAACGTCCTGACTTTC. Encoded protein: CATSPRRGLASTGANVLTF.

The J gene is TRBJ1-4, the V gene TRBV4-2; tentatively, D is TRBD1 (5 bases). The CDR3 sequence is 16 residues long. Deletions cut 4 bases from V and 0 bases from J, with 12 bases between. The germline gives CDR1 LGHNA, CDR2 YNFKEQ. DNA for the CDR3: TGTGCCAGCAGCCCGAACCTCAGGGCAACTAATGAAAAACTGTTTTTT. Its protein is CASSPNLRATNEKLFF.

The V and J genes are TRBV7-8 and TRBJ2-1; a weak D match, TRBD1 (6 bases). There are 15 residues in the CDR3. The germline V gene encodes CDR1 SGHVS and CDR2 FQNEAQ. Trimming removed 10 bases from V and 2 bases from J, with 18 bases in between. CDR3 region: CATRGVGDPYNEQFF. CDR3 bases: TGTGCCACCAGGGGAGTTGGAGATCCCTACAATGAGCAGTTCTTC.

The chain couples TRBV2 to TRBJ2-2, with TRBD2 matching 10 bases. Germline lookup yields CDR1 SNHLY and CDR2 FYNNEI. The V and J ends lost 8 bases and 5 bases, in that order; junction bases with no gene match: 5. The CDR3 runs 14 residues. CDR3 nucleotides: TGTGCCAGCCGCGGGACTAGCGCTACCGGGGAGCTGTTTTTT. It codes for CASRGTSATGELFF.

Of note for this clone: At one end the junction does not follow the germline gene, possibly because of a read error. V is TRBV7-2 and J is TRBJ2-7; maybe TRBD2 (5 bases). The length of the CDR3 is 13 residues. CDR1 and CDR2 (germline): SGHTA, FQGNSA. The CDR3 reads CASSLVGGREQYF. The DNA of the CDR3 is TGTGCGAGCAGCTTGGTTGGAGGACGCGAGCAGTACTTC.